This TCR beta chain was sequenced in a study of response to subunit inactivated influenza vaccine. A few counts support this clonotype. At one end, the junction sequence differs from germline, possibly due to a read error. A single record per CDR3 protein comes from TCRdb applying MiXCR to the RT-PCR reads. The table has more than 450,000 distinct CDR3 sequences, around 11% seen once. This CDR3 region has 14 residues. Germline values: CDR1 DFQATT, CDR2 SNEGSKA (reference sequence). The same data also went into a second study, on T cells expressing NK-cell markers. According to that study: Generation of TCR beta cDNA was performed by 5'RACE template switching incorporating UMIs.

The chain carries TRBV20-1 and TRBJ2-1; TRBD2 might be the D (6 bases). This TCR derives from a man aged 45 to 65 who received an inactivated influenza vaccine. The sample in question was PBMCs from blood, obtained on the day of vaccination. Here the CDR3 reads CSARMPGLDNEQLF. The CDR3 bases are TGCAGTGCTAGAATGCCGGGACTTGACAATGAGCAGCTCTTC.